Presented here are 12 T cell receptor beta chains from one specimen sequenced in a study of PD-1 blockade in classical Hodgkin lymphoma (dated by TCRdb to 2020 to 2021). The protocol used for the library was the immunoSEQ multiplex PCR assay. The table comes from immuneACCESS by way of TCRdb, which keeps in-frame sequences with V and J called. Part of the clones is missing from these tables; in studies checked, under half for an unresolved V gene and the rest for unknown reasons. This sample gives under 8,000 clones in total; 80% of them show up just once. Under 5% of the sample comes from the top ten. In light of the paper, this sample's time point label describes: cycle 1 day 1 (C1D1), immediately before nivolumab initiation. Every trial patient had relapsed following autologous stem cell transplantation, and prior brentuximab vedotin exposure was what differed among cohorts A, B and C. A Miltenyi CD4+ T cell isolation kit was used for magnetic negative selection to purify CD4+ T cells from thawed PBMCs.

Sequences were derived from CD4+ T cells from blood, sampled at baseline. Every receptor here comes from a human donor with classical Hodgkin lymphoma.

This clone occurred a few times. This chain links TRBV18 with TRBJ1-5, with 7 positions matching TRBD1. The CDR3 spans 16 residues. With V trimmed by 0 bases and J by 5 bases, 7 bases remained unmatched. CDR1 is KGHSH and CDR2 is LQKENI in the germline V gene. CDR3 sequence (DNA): TGTGCCAGCTCACCACCGCGGGGGCAGGGGGATCAGCCCCAGCATTTT. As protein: CASSPPRGQGDQPQHF.

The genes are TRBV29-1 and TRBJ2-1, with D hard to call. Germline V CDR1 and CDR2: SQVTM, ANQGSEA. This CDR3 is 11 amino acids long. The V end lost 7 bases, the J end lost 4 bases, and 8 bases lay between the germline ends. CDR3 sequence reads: CSGRNYNEQFF. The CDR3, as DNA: TGCAGCGGACGTAATTACAATGAGCAGTTCTTC.

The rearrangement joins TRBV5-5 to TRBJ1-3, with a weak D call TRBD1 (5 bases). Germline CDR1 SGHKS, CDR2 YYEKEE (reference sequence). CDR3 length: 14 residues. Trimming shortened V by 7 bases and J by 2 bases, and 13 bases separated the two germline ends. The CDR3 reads CASGVTGAGNTIYF. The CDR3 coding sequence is TGTGCCAGCGGAGTAACAGGAGCTGGAAACACCATATATTTT. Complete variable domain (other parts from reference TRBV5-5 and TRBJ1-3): DAGVTQSPTHLIKTRGQQVTLRCSPISGHKSVSWYQQVLGQGPQFIFQYYEKEERGRGNFPDRFSARQFPNYSSELNVNALLLGDSALYLCASGVTGAGNTIYFGEGSWLTVV.

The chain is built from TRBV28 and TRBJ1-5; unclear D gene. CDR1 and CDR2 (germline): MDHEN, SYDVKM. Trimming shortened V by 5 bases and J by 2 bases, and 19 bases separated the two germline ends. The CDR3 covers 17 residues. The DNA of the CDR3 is TGTGCCAGCAGTACCACGCTGGGGTCCGGTCGCAATCAGCCCCAGCATTTT. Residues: CASSTTLGSGRNQPQHF.

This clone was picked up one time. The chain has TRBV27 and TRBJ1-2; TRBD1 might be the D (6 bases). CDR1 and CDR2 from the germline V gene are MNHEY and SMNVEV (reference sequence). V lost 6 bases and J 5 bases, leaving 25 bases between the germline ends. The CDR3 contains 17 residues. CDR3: CASSWGPTVGRLYGYTF. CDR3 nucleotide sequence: TGTGCCAGCAGCTGGGGGCCCACAGTAGGGAGGCTTTATGGCTACACCTTC.

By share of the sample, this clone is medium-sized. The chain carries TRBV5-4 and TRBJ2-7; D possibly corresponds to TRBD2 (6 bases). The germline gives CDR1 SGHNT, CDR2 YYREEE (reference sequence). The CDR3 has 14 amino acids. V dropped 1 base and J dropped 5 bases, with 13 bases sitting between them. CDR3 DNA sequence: TGTGCCAGCAGCTTGCGCCGGGGGTCAGACGAGCAGTACTTC. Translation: CASSLRRGSDEQYF.

This CDR3 reads CASSSHRASGLRTYEQYF. DNA for the CDR3: TGTGCCAGCAGCTCCCACAGGGCTTCGGGACTACGAACCTACGAGCAGTACTTC. The chain carries TRBV7-8 and TRBJ2-7, with a possible D match to TRBD2 (7 bases). Germline values: CDR1 SGHVS, CDR2 FQNEAQ. The CDR3 runs 18 residues. Trimming left V 4 bases short and J 2 bases short, with 24 bases between.

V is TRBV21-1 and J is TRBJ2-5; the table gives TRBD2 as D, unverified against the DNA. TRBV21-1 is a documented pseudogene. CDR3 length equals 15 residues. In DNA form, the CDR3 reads TGTGCCAGCAGCAAAGCGGGGAGGATCCAAGAGACCCAGTACTTC. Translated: CASSKAGRIQETQYF.

Here the CDR3 DNA reads TGTGCCAGCACGCTTGGAACCGGGGAGCTGTTTTTT. It encodes CASTLGTGELFF. The chain uses TRBV9 and TRBJ2-2, with D uncertain. The V gene's germline CDR1 is SGDLS and CDR2 YYNGEE. The CDR3 has 12 residues. The V end was cut by 6 bases, the J end by 5 bases, with 8 bases between.

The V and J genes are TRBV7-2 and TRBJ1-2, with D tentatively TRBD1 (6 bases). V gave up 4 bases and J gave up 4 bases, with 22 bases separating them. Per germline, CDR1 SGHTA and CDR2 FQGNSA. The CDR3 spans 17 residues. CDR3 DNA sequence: TGTGCCAGCAGCTCATACAGACAGGCACCCCCCCCCTATGGCTACACCTTC. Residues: CASSSYRQAPPPYGYTF.

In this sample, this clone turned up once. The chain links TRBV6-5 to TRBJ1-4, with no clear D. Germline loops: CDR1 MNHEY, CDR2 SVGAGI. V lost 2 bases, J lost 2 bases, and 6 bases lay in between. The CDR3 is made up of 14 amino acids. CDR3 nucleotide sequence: TGTGCCAGCAGTTACATGGCGACTAATGAAAAACTGTTTTTT. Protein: CASSYMATNEKLFF.

CDR3 bases: TGTGCCAGCAGCTTGTTTCCGGGACTAGACAATGAGCAGTTCTTC. This sequence encodes CASSLFPGLDNEQFF. The chain joins TRBV5-6 to TRBJ2-1; the match to TRBD2 covers 8 bases. Germline V gene sequence: CDR1 SGHDT, CDR2 YYEEEE. J gave up 5 bases and V 1 base, and 5 bases lay outside the gene matches. The CDR3 runs to 15 residues.